This T cell receptor (beta chain) originates from a study of shared clonotypes between healthy human individuals. Profiling relied on immunoSEQ multiplex PCR, and the TCRdb table lists in-frame clones only, not all of them. Of 2,500,000 or so clones in the sample, less than 95% were seen once. V lost 0 bases and J lost 11; bases outside the gene matches: 7. This CDR3 is built from 13 residues. The germline CDR1 and CDR2 sequences are SGHTS and YDEGEE. Specimen: naive CD4+ T cells from PBMCs. Documented subset: CD45RA+ positively selected. The J gene is TRBJ1-1, the V gene TRBV5-8; TRBD1 matches 7 bases. This TCR was recovered from a man aged 18 to 29 in good health. Some clones in this sample may be carry-over from other donors' samples. As DNA, the CDR3 is TGTGCCAGCAGCTTGGGGACAGGCATTTGGGCTTTCTTT. Its protein product is CASSLGTGIWAFF.